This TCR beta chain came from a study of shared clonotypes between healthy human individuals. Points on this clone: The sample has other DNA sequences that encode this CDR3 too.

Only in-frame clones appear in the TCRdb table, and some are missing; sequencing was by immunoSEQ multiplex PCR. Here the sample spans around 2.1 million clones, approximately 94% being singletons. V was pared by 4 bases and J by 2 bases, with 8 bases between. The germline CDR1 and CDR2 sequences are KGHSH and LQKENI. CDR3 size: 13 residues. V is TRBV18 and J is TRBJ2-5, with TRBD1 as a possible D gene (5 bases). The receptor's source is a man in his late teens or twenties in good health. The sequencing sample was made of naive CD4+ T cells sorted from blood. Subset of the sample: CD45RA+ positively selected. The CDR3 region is CASSRGRQETQYF. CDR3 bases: TGTGCCAGCTCACGGGGCCGACAAGAGACCCAGTACTTC.